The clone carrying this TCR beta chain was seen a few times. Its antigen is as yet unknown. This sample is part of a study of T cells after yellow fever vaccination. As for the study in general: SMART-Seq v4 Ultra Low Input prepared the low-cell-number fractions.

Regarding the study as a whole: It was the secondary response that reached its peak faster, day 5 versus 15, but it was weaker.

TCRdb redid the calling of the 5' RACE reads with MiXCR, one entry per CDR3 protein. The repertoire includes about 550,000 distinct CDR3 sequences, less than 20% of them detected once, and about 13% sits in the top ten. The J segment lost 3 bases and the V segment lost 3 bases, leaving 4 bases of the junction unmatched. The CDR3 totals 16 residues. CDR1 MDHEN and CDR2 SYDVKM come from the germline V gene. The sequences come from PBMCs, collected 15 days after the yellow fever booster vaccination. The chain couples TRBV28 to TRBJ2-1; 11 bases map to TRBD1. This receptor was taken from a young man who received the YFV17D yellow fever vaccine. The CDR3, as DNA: TGTGCCAGCAGTTTCAGGACAGGGGGCTTCTACAATGAGCAGTTCTTC. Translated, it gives CASSFRTGGFYNEQFF.